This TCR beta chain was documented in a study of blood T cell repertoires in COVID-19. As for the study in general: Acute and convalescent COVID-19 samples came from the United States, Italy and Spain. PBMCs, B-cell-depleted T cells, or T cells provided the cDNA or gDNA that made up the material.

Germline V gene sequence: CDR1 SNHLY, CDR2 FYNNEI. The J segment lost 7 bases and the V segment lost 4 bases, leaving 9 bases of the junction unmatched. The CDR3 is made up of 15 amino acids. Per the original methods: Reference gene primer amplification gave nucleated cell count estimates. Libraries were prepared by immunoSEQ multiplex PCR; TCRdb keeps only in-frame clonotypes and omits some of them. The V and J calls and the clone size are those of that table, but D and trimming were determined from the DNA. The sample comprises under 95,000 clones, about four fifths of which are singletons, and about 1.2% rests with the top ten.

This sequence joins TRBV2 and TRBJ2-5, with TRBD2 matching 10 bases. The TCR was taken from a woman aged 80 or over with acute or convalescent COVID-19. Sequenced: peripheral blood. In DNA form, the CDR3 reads TGTGCCAGCAGTGCTAGCGGGGGTCCTCGGGGGACCCAGTACTTC. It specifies CASSASGGPRGTQYF. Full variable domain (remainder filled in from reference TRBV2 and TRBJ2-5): EPEVTQTPSHQVTQMGQEVILRCVPISNHLYFYWYRQILGQKVEFLVSFYNNEISEKSEIFDDQFSVERPDGSNFTLKIRSTKLEDSAMYFCASSASGGPRGTQYFGPGTRLLVL.